Following are 20 T cell receptor beta chains from one sample sequenced in a study of blood T cell repertoires in COVID-19. The assay was immunoSEQ multiplex PCR, and TCRdb's table has in-frame clones only and misses some. The table records 350,000 to 450,000 clones, about 89% of them present only once. Material: peripheral blood. All receptors derive from a woman aged 40 to 49 with COVID-19, enrolled during active disease.

The chain combines TRBV28 with TRBJ2-2; D is uncertain. The CDR3 is 15 residues long. Germline V CDR1 and CDR2: MDHEN, SYDVKM. Trimming removed 3 bases from V and 2 bases from J, with 10 bases in between. The CDR3, as DNA: TGTGCCAGCAGTTTGCTATCGCATAACACCGGGGAGCTGTTTTTT. This encodes CASSLLSHNTGELFF. The entire variable domain, with the rest obtained from reference TRBV28 and TRBJ2-2, is as follows: DVKVTQSSRYLVKRTGEKVFLECVQDMDHENMFWYRQDPGLGLRLIYFSYDVKMKEKGDIPEGYSVSREKKERFSLILESASTNQTSMYLCASSLLSHNTGELFFGEGSRLTVL.

Points on this clone: Other DNA sequences within the sample encode an identical CDR3. The chain links TRBV7-2 to TRBJ1-5; no definite D call. Trimming removed 0 bases from V and 6 bases from J, with 6 bases in between. Germline V gene data show CDR1 as SGHTA and CDR2 as FQGNSA. CDR3 size: 13 residues. The CDR3 nucleotides read TGTGCCAGCAGCTTAGCGTCAGGTCAGCCCCAGCATTTT. The encoded protein is CASSLASGQPQHF.

This clone was seen a few times. The chain links TRBV19 to TRBJ2-1, with 10 bases that match TRBD2. There are 16 residues in the CDR3. Germline lookup yields CDR1 LNHDA and CDR2 SQIVND (reference sequence). Germline trimming cut 4 bases from V and 2 bases from J; bases unmatched to any gene: 5. The CDR3 DNA reads as TGTGCCAGTAGTAGTAGCGGGGGGTCCACCTACAATGAGCAGTTCTTC. It yields the protein CASSSSGGSTYNEQFF.

This chain links TRBV5-4 with TRBJ2-2; TRBD1 matches at 12 bases. Germline V gene data show CDR1 as SGHNT and CDR2 as YYREEE (reference sequence). V lost 6 bases to trimming and J lost 0 bases; unmatched junction nucleotides: 12. This CDR3 has 19 residues. Here the CDR3 reads CASTPGTGGPIPNTGELFF. The CDR3 DNA follows: TGTGCCAGCACCCCCGGGACAGGGGGCCCAATACCGAACACCGGGGAGCTGTTTTTT.

The rearrangement uses TRBV10-3 and TRBJ1-1; 7 bases match TRBD1. V shed 4 bases and J 1 base; nucleotides not matched to a gene: 12. This CDR3 is 17 amino acids long. The germline V gene encodes CDR1 ENHRY and CDR2 SYGVKD. CDR3 nucleotides: TGTGCCATCAGTGGACTTGACAGGGTCGAGACGAACACTGAAGCTTTCTTT. Its protein product is CAISGLDRVETNTEAFF.

The chain employs TRBV28 and TRBJ2-7; 8 positions match TRBD1. The CDR3 is made up of 14 amino acids. The V and J ends lost 6 bases and 3 bases, in that order; junction bases with no gene match: 7. Germline lookup yields CDR1 MDHEN and CDR2 SYDVKM. The DNA of the CDR3 is TGTGCCAGCAGGAGGACAGGGTCTTTCTACGAGCAGTACTTC. It specifies CASRRTGSFYEQYF.

The chain combines TRBV7-3 with TRBJ1-2, with D possibly matching TRBD1 (5 bases). Germline assignment: CDR1 SGHTA and CDR2 FQGTGA. The CDR3 covers 13 residues. The ends were cut back, 5 bases at V and 2 bases at J, with 9 bases in the middle. CDR3 DNA sequence: TGTGCCAGCAGCCAAGGGGCGAACTATGGCTACACCTTC. Translation: CASSQGANYGYTF.

V is TRBV7-6 and J is TRBJ1-2, with a weak D call TRBD1 (5 bases). The V end lost 2 bases, the J end lost 7 bases, and 14 bases lay between the germline ends. This CDR3 comprises 14 residues. The germline V gene has CDR1 SGHVS and CDR2 FNYEAQ. CDR3 amino acids: CASSLSGRVSGYTF. For the CDR3, the DNA is TGTGCCAGCAGCTTATCTGGCAGGGTCTCTGGCTACACCTTC.

This chain connects TRBV7-5 to TRBJ1-5; the table gives TRBD1 as D, unverified against the DNA. TRBV7-5 is flagged as a pseudogene. There are 15 residues in the CDR3. The CDR3 DNA is TGTGCCAGAAGCTTAGTTTTCAGGGGAAACCAGCCCCAGCATTTT. Its translation is CARSLVFRGNQPQHF.

This clone has only one observation. V and J are TRBV7-2 and TRBJ1-4; D is unclear. V lost 0 bases, J lost 1 base, and 9 bases lay in between. Germline V CDR1 and CDR2: SGHTA, FQGNSA. The CDR3 covers 16 residues. The CDR3 loop reads CASSLARGRTNEKLFF. CDR3 in DNA: TGTGCCAGCAGCTTAGCGAGAGGTAGAACTAATGAAAAACTGTTTTTT. The full variable domain, with the rest looked up from reference TRBV7-2 and TRBJ1-4, is GAGVSQSPSNKVTEKGKDVELRCDPISGHTALYWYRQSLGQGLEFLIYFQGNSAPDKSGLPSDRFSAERTGGSVSTLTIQRTQQEDSAVYLCASSLARGRTNEKLFFGSGTQLSVL.

The genes are TRBV19 and TRBJ2-7; D is possibly TRBD1 (6 bases). This CDR3 is 18 amino acids long. V shed 0 bases and J shed 1 base, with 19 bases lying between them. Germline lookup yields CDR1 LNHDA and CDR2 SQIVND (reference sequence). CDR3 residues: CASSIDLRGTRHSYEQYF. The CDR3 nucleotides are TGTGCCAGTAGTATAGATCTGAGGGGGACACGCCATTCCTACGAGCAGTACTTC.

The CDR3: CASSPWATDTQYF. In DNA form, the CDR3 reads TGTGCCAGTAGCCCCTGGGCCACAGATACGCAGTATTTT. This chain uses TRBV19 with TRBJ2-3; D is uncertain. The V gene's germline CDR1 is LNHDA and CDR2 SQIVND (reference sequence). This CDR3 contains 13 residues. V lost 6 bases and J lost 2, with 9 bases in between.

The rearrangement uses TRBV5-1 and TRBJ1-1, with D tentatively TRBD1 (5 bases). The CDR3 has 14 amino acids. V was trimmed by 0 bases and J by 3 bases, leaving 9 bases between them. Per germline, CDR1 SGHRS and CDR2 YFSETQ. In DNA form, the CDR3 reads TGCGCCAGCAGCTTGGGGTCGGGGGACACTGAAGCTTTCTTT. Amino acid sequence: CASSLGSGDTEAFF.

This chain joins TRBV20-1 and TRBJ2-3, with 11 nucleotides matching TRBD2. Germline CDR1 reads DFQATT; CDR2 reads SNEGSKA (reference sequence). The CDR3 spans 15 residues. Trimming cost V 3 bases and J 6 bases; bases outside gene matches: 8. CDR3 sequence reads: CSASPIAGGRDTQYF. The CDR3 nucleotides are TGCAGTGCTAGTCCTATAGCGGGGGGGCGGGATACGCAGTATTTT.

The chain is built from TRBV2 and TRBJ1-1; 11 positions agree with TRBD1. CDR3 length: 14 amino acids. V shed 5 bases, J shed 5 bases, and the junction held 4 bases outside the gene matches. Germline CDR1 is SNHLY and CDR2 is FYNNEI. CDR3 region: CASSRDRGTTEAFF. Here the CDR3 DNA reads TGTGCCAGCAGTCGGGACAGGGGGACGACTGAAGCTTTCTTT.

This clone was detected only once. The chain joins TRBV6-2 or TRBV6-3 to TRBJ2-7; D may be TRBD2 (6 bases). Germline loops: CDR1 MNHEY, CDR2 SVGEGT. This CDR3 region has 15 residues. V lost 6 bases and J lost 3, with 18 bases in between. The chain's CDR3 is CASSRSRDFDYEQYF. The DNA of the CDR3 is TGTGCCAGCAGCCGGTCCCGGGACTTCGACTACGAGCAGTACTTC.

The rearrangement uses TRBV4-2 and TRBJ1-1; tentative D call: TRBD1 (6 bases). The CDR3 has 17 amino acids. V was clipped by 0 bases and J by 8 bases, with 22 bases between them. In germline, CDR1 is LGHNA, CDR2 YNFKEQ. CDR3 nucleotide sequence: TGTGCCAGCAGCCAAGATAAAGTGACAGGTCGCCGGACCGAAGCTTTCTTT. This codes for CASSQDKVTGRRTEAFF.

CDR3 sequence reads: CASSGGPVDQPQHF. The CDR3 coding sequence is TGTGCCAGCAGCGGAGGACCAGTGGACCAGCCCCAGCATTTT. The chain recombines TRBV7-9 with TRBJ1-5, with D hard to call. Between the trimmed V and J ends, which lost 5 bases and 7 bases, there was a span of 15 bases. This CDR3 is built from 14 residues. CDR1 is SEHNR, CDR2 FQNEAQ, per germline (reference sequence).

This chain connects TRBV2 to TRBJ1-2; 9 nucleotides line up with TRBD1. Germline-derived CDR1 and CDR2 are SNHLY and FYNNEI. There are 16 residues in the CDR3. The J segment lost 8 bases and the V segment lost 8 bases, leaving 18 bases of the junction unmatched. CDR3 coding DNA: TGTGCCAGCGGAGGAGTTACCGGGACAGGGAAAGGCGGCTACACCTTC. This codes for CASGGVTGTGKGGYTF.

This rearrangement joins TRBV29-1 to TRBJ1-1; TRBD1 aligns across 8 bases. The CDR3 is 12 residues long. Looked up from germline, CDR1 is SQVTM and CDR2 is ANQGSEA. After removal of 8 bases from V and 3 bases from J, the junction contained 5 bases not matched to a gene. In DNA form, the CDR3 reads TGCAGCTCCGGACAGGGCTACACTGAAGCTTTCTTT. This codes for CSSGQGYTEAFF. The full variable domain, its missing parts supplied by reference TRBV29-1 and TRBJ1-1, is SAVISQKPSRDICQRGTSLTIQCQVDSQVTMMFWYRQQPGQSLTLIATANQGSEATYESGFVIDKFPISRPNLTFSTLTVSNMSPEDSSIYLCSSGQGYTEAFFGQGTRLTVV.